The rows below give T cell receptor beta chains drawn from one sample of a study of cytomegalovirus exposure and HLA in healthy donors. Clones were read by immunoSEQ multiplex PCR, and TCRdb kept only the in-frame ones, dropping some. Of around 250,000 clones in the sample, 85% to 95% were seen once. The sample was PBMCs. The receptors were sampled from a girl under 10 years old in good health and CMV-seronegative. Both conserved end residues are part of each CDR3. The order of the fields is clone size, D gene, J gene, V gene, CDR3 protein, CDR3 DNA. The D gene is left open where the match is weak. Only some rows state a clone size, as once, few, many or a class for expanded clones.

.,.,TRBJ2-7,TRBV10-2,CASSERGGSPTYEQYF,TGCGCCAGCAGTGAGAGAGGGGGATCCCCTACCTACGAGCAGTACTTC
.,TRBD2,TRBJ2-7,TRBV2,CASSTGLADSYEQYF,TGTGCCAGCAGTACCGGACTAGCGGACTCCTACGAGCAGTACTTC
.,TRBD2,TRBJ2-7,TRBV9,CASSVGGGAGGSYEQYF,TGTGCCAGCAGCGTAGGGGGAGGTGCGGGGGGCTCCTACGAGCAGTACTTC
.,.,TRBJ2-3,TRBV19,CASSIGAGFTDTQYF,TGTGCCAGTAGTATAGGGGCGGGATTCACAGATACGCAGTATTTT
.,TRBD1,TRBJ2-7,TRBV9,CASSSSPTGGGMIEQYF,TGTGCCAGCAGCTCCTCACCGACAGGGGGCGGAATGATCGAGCAGTACTTC
.,.,TRBJ2-1,TRBV2,CASSPTVGVYNEQFF,TGTGCCAGCAGCCCCACAGTCGGGGTCTACAATGAGCAGTTCTTC
.,.,TRBJ1-2,TRBV25-1,CASTPGDTRSNYGYTF,TGTGCCAGCACGCCCGGCGACACCAGATCCAACTATGGCTACACCTTC
.,.,TRBJ1-2,TRBV7-2,CASSLNSPYGYTF,TGTGCCAGCAGCTTAAACAGCCCCTATGGCTACACCTTC
.,TRBD1,TRBJ2-5,TRBV5-1,CASSPLDREGGETQYF,TGCGCCAGCAGCCCTCTTGACAGGGAAGGGGGAGAGACCCAGTACTTC
.,TRBD1,TRBJ1-1,TRBV5-4,CASSLGQGVTEAFF,TGTGCCAGCAGCTTGGGACAGGGGGTTACTGAAGCTTTCTTT
.,TRBD1,TRBJ2-4,TRBV29-1,CSAHLDLQGASIQYF,TGCAGCGCCCACCTTGACTTGCAGGGGGCTAGCATTCAGTACTTC
.,.,TRBJ2-3,TRBV6-6,CASSRQRSDTQYF,TGTGCCAGCAGCCGACAGAGGTCAGATACGCAGTATTTT
.,TRBD2,TRBJ2-3,TRBV5-8,CASSQREAHTDTQYF,TGTGCCAGCAGCCAGCGGGAGGCACACACAGATACGCAGTATTTT
.,.,TRBJ1-1,TRBV11-2,CASSSPGNGNPEAFF,TGTGCCAGCAGTTCACCGGGAAACGGGAACCCTGAAGCTTTCTTT
.,TRBD1,TRBJ1-1,TRBV5-1,CASSHGTGPEAFF,TGCGCCAGCAGTCACGGGACAGGGCCTGAAGCTTTCTTT
.,TRBD2,TRBJ2-1,TRBV15,CATSTRTSGYNEQFF,TGTGCCACCAGCACCCGGACTAGCGGTTACAATGAGCAGTTCTTC
.,TRBD2,TRBJ2-3,TRBV7-7,CASSRAAGGPIDTQYF,TGTGCCAGCAGCCGGGCGGCGGGAGGGCCGATAGATACGCAGTATTTT
.,.,TRBJ2-1,TRBV30,CAWSVPEYNEQFF,TGTGCCTGGAGTGTACCAGAATACAATGAGCAGTTCTTC
.,.,TRBJ2-1,TRBV27,CASSLLGSGDGPYNEQFF,TGTGCCAGCAGTTTATTGGGGTCGGGGGACGGACCCTACAATGAGCAGTTCTTC
.,.,TRBJ2-5,TRBV5-1,CASSPLGFETQYF,TGCGCCAGCAGCCCTCTAGGATTCGAGACCCAGTACTTC
.,TRBD1,TRBJ1-3,TRBV29-1,CSTRDSGISGNTIYF,TGCAGCACCCGGGACAGCGGCATCTCTGGAAACACCATATATTTT
.,TRBD1,TRBJ2-2,TRBV6-4,CASSRQGTNTGELFF,TGTGCCAGCAGTCGACAGGGAACGAACACCGGGGAGCTGTTTTTT
once,.,TRBJ1-5,TRBV2,CASRASTGSNQPQHF,TGTGCCAGCAGGGCTTCGACAGGTAGCAATCAGCCCCAGCATTTT
once,.,TRBJ2-7,TRBV5-1,CASSLAGGHYEQYF,TGCGCCAGCAGCTTGGCGGGGGGACACTACGAGCAGTACTTC
.,.,TRBJ1-3,TRBV9,CASSVVGGPGNTIYF,TGTGCCAGCAGCGTAGTGGGGGGGCCTGGAAACACCATATATTTT
.,TRBD2,TRBJ2-7,TRBV2,CASMEGGSNNYEQYF,TGTGCCAGCATGGAGGGCGGGAGTAATAACTACGAGCAGTACTTC
.,TRBD2,TRBJ2-3,TRBV13,CATAVGLATDTQYF,TGTGCGACAGCCGTAGGACTAGCGACAGATACGCAGTATTTT
.,TRBD2,TRBJ2-7,TRBV29-1,CSVYPTSGRSDEQYF,TGCAGCGTTTATCCTACTAGCGGGAGGTCAGACGAGCAGTACTTC
.,.,TRBJ2-1,TRBV10-3,CAISELDPGYNNEQFF,TGTGCCATCAGTGAGCTAGACCCGGGTTATAACAATGAGCAGTTCTTC
.,TRBD1,TRBJ1-6,TRBV5-4,CASSPRTIGQAGNSPLHF,TGTGCCAGCAGCCCCCGGACGATAGGACAGGCGGGAAATTCACCCCTCCACTTT
.,.,TRBJ2-3,TRBV28,CASSRLGAGRYTDTQYF,TGTGCCAGCAGCCGTTTAGGGGCAGGGAGGTACACAGATACGCAGTATTTT
.,TRBD2,TRBJ2-3,TRBV7-9,CASSPSPGRESDTQYF,TGTGCCAGCAGCCCCAGTCCGGGGCGGGAGTCAGATACGCAGTATTTT
.,.,TRBJ2-7,TRBV5-1,CASSVDSRFSEQYF,TGCGCCAGCAGCGTGGACAGTCGTTTCTCCGAGCAGTACTTC
.,.,TRBJ2-7,TRBV7-2,CASSSGQRYEQYF,TGTGCCAGCAGCTCTGGACAGCGCTACGAGCAGTACTTC
.,TRBD1,TRBJ1-1,TRBV6-5,CASSSDRTHVNTEAFF,TGTGCCAGCAGTTCGGACAGGACGCATGTGAACACTGAAGCTTTCTTT
.,.,TRBJ1-4,TRBV5-8,CASSRARGEKLFF,TGTGCCAGCAGCCGAGCCAGGGGTGAAAAACTGTTTTTT
.,.,TRBJ1-1,TRBV5-8,CASSYGRFVRSEAFF,TGTGCCAGCAGCTACGGCAGGTTTGTCAGGTCTGAAGCTTTCTTT
.,.,TRBJ1-5,TRBV27,CASSEPGSNQPQHF,TGTGCCAGCAGTGAGCCAGGTAGCAATCAGCCCCAGCATTTT
.,TRBD1,TRBJ2-5,TRBV5-4,CASSRTGVPYQETQYF,TGTGCCAGCAGTAGGACAGGGGTTCCGTACCAAGAGACCCAGTACTTC
.,TRBD1,TRBJ2-7,TRBV7-2,CASSSYPGTGYEQYF,TGTGCCAGCAGCTCCTACCCCGGGACAGGCTACGAGCAGTACTTC
.,.,TRBJ2-5,TRBV6-1,CASSDPATLAFQETQYF,TGTGCCAGCAGTGATCCTGCCACCCTAGCGTTCCAAGAGACCCAGTACTTC
.,.,TRBJ1-6,TRBV6-1,CASSEEEGLRVGSPLHF,TGTGCCAGCAGTGAAGAAGAGGGACTCCGGGTTGGTTCACCCCTCCACTTT
.,TRBD1,TRBJ2-5,TRBV20-1,CSGAGGETQYF,TGCAGTGGTGCAGGGGGTGAGACCCAGTACTTC
.,.,TRBJ1-1,TRBV30,CAWSLFMGGRETEAFF,TGTGCCTGGAGTCTTTTCATGGGGGGGAGGGAAACTGAAGCTTTCTTT
.,.,TRBJ1-5,TRBV6-5,CASQRGVGQPQHF,TGTGCCAGCCAGCGGGGTGTAGGGCAGCCCCAGCATTTT
.,.,TRBJ2-7,TRBV4-1,CASSQREGMNEQYF,TGCGCCAGCAGCCAGCGGGAAGGGATGAACGAGCAGTACTTC
.,TRBD1,TRBJ1-5,TRBV19,CASSNGQGNQPQHF,TGTGCCAGTAGTAACGGACAGGGCAATCAGCCCCAGCATTTT
.,.,TRBJ2-1,TRBV18,CASSPQVNEQFF,TGTGCCAGCTCACCGCAGGTCAATGAGCAGTTCTTC
.,TRBD2,TRBJ2-5,TRBV7-9,CSSSLFREGGETQYF,TGTTCCAGCAGCTTATTCCGGGAGGGGGGGGAGACCCAGTACTTC
.,.,TRBJ1-5,TRBV9,CASSEGGYSNQPQHF,TGTGCCAGCAGCGAGGGGGGGTATAGCAATCAGCCCCAGCATTTT
.,.,TRBJ1-4,TRBV6-1,CASNGALDEKLFF,TGTGCCAGCAATGGGGCCCTAGATGAAAAACTGTTTTTT
.,TRBD1,TRBJ2-4,TRBV2,CASSEAVMAGGAKNIQYF,TGTGCCAGCAGTGAAGCTGTCATGGCAGGGGGCGCCAAAAACATTCAGTACTTC
.,TRBD2,TRBJ2-7,TRBV7-3,CASSLTGGGSYEQYF,TGTGCCAGCAGCTTAACCGGCGGGGGTTCCTACGAGCAGTACTTC
once,TRBD1,TRBJ2-7,TRBV19,CASSVTGGGEQYF,TGTGCCAGTAGTGTGACAGGGGGCGGCGAGCAGTACTTC
.,TRBD2,TRBJ2-3,TRBV28,CASSLVRGGQPADTQYF,TGTGCCAGCAGTTTAGTTCGGGGGGGTCAACCCGCAGATACGCAGTATTTT